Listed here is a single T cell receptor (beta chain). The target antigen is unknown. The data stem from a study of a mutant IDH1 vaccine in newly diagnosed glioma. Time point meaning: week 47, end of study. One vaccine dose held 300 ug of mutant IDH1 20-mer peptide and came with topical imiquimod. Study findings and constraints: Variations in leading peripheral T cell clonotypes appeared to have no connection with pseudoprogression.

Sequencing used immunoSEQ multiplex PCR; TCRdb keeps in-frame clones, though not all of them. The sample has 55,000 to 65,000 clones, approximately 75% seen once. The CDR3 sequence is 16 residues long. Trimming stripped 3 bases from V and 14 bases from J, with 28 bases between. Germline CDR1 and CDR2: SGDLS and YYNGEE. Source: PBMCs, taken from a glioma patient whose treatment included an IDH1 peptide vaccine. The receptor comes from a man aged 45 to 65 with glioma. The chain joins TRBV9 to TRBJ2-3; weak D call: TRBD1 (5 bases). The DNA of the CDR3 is TGTGCCAGCAGCGCGGACATCCCTTCTTCTTTATCGGTCAGGTATTTT. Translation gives CASSADIPSSLSVRYF.